The clone carrying this TCR beta chain was counted ten times or more. This sample was included in a study of breast tumors, draining lymph nodes, adjacent tissues. V lost 8 bases, J lost 6 bases, and 11 bases stayed unmatched. The germline V gene encodes CDR1 SNHLY and CDR2 FYNNEI. The CDR3 has 14 residues. Breast cancer patients provided tissue from their axillary draining lymph nodes. TCRdb analysed the multiplex PCR reads with MiXCR anew, one entry per CDR3 protein. The repertoire includes fewer than 200,000 distinct CDR3 sequences, roughly 30% of them detected once, and approximately 4.2% sits in the top ten.

The sample comprised axillary lymph node tissue. The receptor comes from a female donor with breast cancer. Some clones in this sample may be carry-over from other donors' samples. The rearrangement joins TRBV2 to TRBJ2-7; 9 bases fit TRBD2. The CDR3 reads CASRGLAGVREQYF. CDR3 DNA sequence: TGTGCCAGCCGGGGGTTAGCGGGAGTCCGCGAGCAGTACTTC.